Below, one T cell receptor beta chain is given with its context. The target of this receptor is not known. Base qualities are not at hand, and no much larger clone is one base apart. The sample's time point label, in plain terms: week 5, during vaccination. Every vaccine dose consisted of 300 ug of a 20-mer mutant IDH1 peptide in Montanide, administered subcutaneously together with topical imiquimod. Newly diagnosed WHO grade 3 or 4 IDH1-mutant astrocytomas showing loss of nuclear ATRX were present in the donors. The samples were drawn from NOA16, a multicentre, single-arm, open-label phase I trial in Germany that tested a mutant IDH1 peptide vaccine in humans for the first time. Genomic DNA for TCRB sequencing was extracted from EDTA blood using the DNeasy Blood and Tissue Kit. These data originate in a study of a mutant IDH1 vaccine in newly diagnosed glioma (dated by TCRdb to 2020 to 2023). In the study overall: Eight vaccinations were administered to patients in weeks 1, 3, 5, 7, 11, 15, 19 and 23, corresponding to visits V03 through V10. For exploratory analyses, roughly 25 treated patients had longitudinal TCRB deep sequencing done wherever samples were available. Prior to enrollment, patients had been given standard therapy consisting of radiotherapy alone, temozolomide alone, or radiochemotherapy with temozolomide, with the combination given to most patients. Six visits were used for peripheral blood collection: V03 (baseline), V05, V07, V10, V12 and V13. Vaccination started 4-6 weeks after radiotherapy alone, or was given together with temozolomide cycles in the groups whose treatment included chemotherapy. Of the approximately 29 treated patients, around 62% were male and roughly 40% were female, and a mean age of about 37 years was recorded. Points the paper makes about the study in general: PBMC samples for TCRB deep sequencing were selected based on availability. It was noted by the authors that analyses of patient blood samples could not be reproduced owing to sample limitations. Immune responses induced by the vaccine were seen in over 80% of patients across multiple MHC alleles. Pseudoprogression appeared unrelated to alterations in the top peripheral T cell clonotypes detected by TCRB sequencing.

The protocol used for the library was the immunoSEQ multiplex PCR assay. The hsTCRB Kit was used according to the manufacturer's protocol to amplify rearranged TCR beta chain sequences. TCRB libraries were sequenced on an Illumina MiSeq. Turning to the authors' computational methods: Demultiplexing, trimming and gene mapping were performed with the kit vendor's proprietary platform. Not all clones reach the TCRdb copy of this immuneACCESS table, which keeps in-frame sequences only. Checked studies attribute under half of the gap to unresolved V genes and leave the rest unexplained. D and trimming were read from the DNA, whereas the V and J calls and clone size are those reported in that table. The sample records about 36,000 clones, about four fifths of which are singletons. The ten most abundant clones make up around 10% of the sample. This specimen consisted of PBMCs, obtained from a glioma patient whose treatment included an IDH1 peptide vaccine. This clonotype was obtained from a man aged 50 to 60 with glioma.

The sequenced DNA is TGTGCCAGCAGTTTATCGATGATTGAAAACACCATATATTTT. Its translation is CASSLSMIENTIYF. The chain is made from TRBV27 and TRBJ1-3; no D gene can be assigned with confidence. Trimming at the junction amounts to 0 bases on V and 6 bases on J, and the germline ends lie 9 bases apart. From the cysteine up to the phenylalanine, the CDR3 has a length of 14 residues. Only the CDR3 DNA stays, 42 bases, in frame from base 1. Sequences MNHEY (CDR1) and SMNVEV (CDR2) are obtained from the germline V gene (reference sequence).